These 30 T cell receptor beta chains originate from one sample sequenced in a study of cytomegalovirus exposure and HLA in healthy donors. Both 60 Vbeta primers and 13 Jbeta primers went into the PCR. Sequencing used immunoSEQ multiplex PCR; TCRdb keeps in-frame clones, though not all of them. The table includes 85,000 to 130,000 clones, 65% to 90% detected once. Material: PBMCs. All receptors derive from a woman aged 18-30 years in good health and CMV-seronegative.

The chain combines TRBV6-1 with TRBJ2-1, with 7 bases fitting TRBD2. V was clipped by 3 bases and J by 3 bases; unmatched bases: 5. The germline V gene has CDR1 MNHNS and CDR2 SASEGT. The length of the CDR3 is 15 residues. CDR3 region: CASSEASGNYNEQFF. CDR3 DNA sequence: TGTGCCAGCAGTGAGGCTAGCGGAAACTACAATGAGCAGTTCTTC.

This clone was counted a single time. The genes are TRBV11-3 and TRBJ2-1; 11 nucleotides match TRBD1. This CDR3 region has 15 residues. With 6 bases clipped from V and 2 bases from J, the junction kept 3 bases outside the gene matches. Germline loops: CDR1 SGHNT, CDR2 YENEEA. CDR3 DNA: TGTGCCAGCAGTTCGGGACAGGGGGCCTACAATGAGCAGTTCTTC. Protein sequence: CASSSGQGAYNEQFF.

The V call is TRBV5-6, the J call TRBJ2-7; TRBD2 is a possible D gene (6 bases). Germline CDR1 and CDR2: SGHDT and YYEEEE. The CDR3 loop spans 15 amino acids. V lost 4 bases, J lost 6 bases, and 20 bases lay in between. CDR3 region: CASSKWTRGTFEQYF. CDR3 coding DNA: TGTGCCAGCAGCAAATGGACGCGGGGCACGTTCGAGCAGTACTTC.

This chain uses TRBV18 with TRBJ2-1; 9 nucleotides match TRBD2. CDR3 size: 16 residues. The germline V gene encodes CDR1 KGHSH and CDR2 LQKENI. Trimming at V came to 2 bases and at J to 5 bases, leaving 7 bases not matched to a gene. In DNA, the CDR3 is TGTGCCAGCTCACCAGTCAGCGGGGGGTACGACAATGAGCAGTTCTTC. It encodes CASSPVSGGYDNEQFF.

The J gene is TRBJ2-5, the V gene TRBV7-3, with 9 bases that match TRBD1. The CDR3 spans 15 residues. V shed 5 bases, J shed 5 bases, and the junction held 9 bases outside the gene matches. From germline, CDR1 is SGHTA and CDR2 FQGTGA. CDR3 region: CASSPGQGLAETQYF. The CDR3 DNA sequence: TGTGCCAGCAGCCCAGGACAGGGGTTGGCGGAGACCCAGTACTTC.

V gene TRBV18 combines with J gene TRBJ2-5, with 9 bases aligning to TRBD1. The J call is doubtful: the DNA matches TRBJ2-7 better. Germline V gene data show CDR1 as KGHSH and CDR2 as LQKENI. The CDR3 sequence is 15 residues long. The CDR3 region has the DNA TGTGCCAGCTCACCACCCGACAGGGGGGGATACGAGCAGTACTTC. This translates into CASSPPDRGGYEQYF.

The CDR3 loop reads CASSQDHTRETGGTDGYTF. The DNA of the CDR3 is TGCGCCAGCAGCCAAGACCATACCCGAGAGACAGGGGGAACCGATGGCTACACCTTC. The chain couples TRBV4-3 to TRBJ1-2, with 9 bases matching TRBD1. After removal of 0 bases from V and 6 bases from J, the junction contained 17 bases not matched to a gene. Germline V CDR1 and CDR2: LGHNA, YSLEER. The CDR3 totals 19 residues.

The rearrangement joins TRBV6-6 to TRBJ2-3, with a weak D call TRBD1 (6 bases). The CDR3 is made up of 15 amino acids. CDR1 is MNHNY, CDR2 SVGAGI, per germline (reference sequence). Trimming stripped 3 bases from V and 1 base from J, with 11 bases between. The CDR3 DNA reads TGTGCCAGCAGTTATGGGGGCGCGGGCACAGATACGCAGTATTTT. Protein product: CASSYGGAGTDTQYF.

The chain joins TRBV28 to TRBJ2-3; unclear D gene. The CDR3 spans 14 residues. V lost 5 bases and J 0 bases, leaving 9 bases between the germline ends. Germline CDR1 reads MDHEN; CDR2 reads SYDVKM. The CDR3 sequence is CASSPLSSTDTQYF. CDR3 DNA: TGTGCCAGCAGTCCCCTTTCGAGCACAGATACGCAGTATTTT.

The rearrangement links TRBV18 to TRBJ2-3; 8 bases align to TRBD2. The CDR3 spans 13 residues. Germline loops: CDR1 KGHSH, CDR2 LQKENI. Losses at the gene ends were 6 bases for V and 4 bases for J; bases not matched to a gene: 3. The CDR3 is CASSREVADTQYF. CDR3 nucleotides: TGTGCCAGCTCGCGGGAGGTAGCAGATACGCAGTATTTT.

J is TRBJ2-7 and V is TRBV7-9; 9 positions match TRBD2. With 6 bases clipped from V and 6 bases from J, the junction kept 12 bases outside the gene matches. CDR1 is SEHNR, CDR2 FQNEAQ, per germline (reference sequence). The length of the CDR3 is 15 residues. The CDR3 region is CASRYGGGASFEQYF. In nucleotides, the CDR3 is TGTGCCAGCAGATATGGCGGGGGGGCCTCATTCGAGCAGTACTTC.

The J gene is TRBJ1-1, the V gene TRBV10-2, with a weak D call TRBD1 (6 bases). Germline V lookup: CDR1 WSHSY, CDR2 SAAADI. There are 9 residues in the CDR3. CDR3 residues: CAHRERAFF. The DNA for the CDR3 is TGCGCTCACAGGGAGAGGGCTTTCTTT.

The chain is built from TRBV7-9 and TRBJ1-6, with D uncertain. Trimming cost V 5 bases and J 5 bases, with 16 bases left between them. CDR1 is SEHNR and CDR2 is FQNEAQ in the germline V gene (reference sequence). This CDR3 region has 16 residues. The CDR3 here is CASSVRQTGNNSPLHF. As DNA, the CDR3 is TGTGCCAGCAGCGTACGCCAAACGGGGAATAATTCACCCCTCCACTTT.

As DNA, the CDR3 is TGTGCCTGGAGTGCAGGGACTAGTTCTGGTACGCAGTATTTT. As protein: CAWSAGTSSGTQYF. The V and J genes are TRBV30 and TRBJ2-3, with 8 bases lining up with TRBD2. Germline CDR1 GTSNPN, CDR2 SVGIG (reference sequence). This CDR3 has 14 residues. J gave up 8 bases and V 1 base, and 8 bases lay outside the gene matches.

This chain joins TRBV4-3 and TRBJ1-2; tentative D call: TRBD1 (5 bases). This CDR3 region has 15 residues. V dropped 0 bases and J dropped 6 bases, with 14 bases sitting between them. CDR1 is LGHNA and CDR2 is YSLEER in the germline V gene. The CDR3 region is CASSQDRIGAHGYTF. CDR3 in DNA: TGCGCCAGCAGCCAAGATCGGATAGGGGCTCATGGCTACACCTTC.

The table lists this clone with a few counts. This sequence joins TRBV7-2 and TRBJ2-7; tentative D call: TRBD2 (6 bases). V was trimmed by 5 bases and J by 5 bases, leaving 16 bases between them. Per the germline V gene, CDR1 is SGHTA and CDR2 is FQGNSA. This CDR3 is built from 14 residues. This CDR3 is CASSPGVWSHEQYF. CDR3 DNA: TGTGCCAGCAGCCCGGGAGTATGGAGCCACGAGCAGTACTTC.

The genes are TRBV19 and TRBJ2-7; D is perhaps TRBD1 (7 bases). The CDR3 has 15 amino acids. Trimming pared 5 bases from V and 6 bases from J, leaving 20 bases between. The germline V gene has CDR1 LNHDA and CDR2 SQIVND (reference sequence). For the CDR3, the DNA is TGTGCCAGTAGTCCCTGGCGGGACAGCCTGGGCGAGCAGTACTTC. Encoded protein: CASSPWRDSLGEQYF.

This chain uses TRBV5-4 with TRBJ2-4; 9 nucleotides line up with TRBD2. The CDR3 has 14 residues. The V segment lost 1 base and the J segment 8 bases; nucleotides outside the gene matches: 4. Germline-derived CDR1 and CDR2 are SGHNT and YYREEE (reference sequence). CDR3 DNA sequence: TGTGCCAGCAGCTTGTTGCGGGAGGGCCACATTCAGTACTTC. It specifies CASSLLREGHIQYF.

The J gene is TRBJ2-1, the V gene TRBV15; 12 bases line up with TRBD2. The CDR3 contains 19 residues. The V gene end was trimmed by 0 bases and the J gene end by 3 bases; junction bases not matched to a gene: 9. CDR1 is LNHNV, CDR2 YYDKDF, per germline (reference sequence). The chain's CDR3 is CATSRDYRGTSGLYNEQFF. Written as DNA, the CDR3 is TGTGCCACCAGCAGAGATTATAGAGGGACTAGCGGGCTCTACAATGAGCAGTTCTTC.

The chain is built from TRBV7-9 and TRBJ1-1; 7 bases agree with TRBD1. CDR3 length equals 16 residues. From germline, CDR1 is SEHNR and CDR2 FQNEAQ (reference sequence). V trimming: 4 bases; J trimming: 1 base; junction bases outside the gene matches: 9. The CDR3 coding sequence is TGTGCCAGCAGCTATCCTGATCGGACAGGGAACACTGAAGCTTTCTTT. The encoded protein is CASSYPDRTGNTEAFF.

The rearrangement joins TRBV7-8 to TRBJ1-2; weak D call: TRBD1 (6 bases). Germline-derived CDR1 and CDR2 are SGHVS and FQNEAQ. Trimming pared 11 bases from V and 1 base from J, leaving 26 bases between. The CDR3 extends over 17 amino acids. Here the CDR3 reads CAAGPGLDSHFNYGYTF. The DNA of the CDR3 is TGTGCCGCCGGCCCGGGGTTGGACAGCCACTTTAACTATGGCTACACCTTC.

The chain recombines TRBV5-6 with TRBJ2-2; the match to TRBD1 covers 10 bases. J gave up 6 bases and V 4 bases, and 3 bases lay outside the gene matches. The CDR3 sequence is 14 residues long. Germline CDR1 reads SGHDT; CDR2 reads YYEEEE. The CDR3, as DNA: TGTGCCAGCAGCGCCGGGACAGGGGCCGGGGAGCTGTTTTTT. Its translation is CASSAGTGAGELFF.

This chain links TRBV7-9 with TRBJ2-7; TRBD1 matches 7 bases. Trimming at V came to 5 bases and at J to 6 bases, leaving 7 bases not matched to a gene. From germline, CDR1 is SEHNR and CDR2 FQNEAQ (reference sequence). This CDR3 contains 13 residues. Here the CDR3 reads CASSPRDSREQYF. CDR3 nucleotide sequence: TGTGCCAGCAGCCCCCGGGACAGTCGCGAGCAGTACTTC.

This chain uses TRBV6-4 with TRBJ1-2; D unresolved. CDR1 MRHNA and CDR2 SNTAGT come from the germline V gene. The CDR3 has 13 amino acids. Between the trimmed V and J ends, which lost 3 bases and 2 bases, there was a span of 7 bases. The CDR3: CASSESENYGYTF. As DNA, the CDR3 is TGTGCCAGCAGTGAAAGTGAGAACTATGGCTACACCTTC.

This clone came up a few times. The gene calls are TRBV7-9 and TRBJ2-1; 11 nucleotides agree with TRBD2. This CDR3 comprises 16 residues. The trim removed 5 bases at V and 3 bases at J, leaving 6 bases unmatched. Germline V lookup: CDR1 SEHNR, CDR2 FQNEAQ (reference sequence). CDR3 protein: CASSPGGTSGYNEQFF. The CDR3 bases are TGTGCCAGCAGCCCCGGGGGGACTAGCGGCTACAATGAGCAGTTCTTC.

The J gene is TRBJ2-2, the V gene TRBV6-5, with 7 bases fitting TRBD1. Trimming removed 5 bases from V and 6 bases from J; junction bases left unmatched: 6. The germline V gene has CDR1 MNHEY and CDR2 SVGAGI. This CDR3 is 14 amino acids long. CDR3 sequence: CASSRDSSSGELFF. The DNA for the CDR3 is TGTGCCAGCAGTCGGGACAGTTCTTCCGGGGAGCTGTTTTTT.

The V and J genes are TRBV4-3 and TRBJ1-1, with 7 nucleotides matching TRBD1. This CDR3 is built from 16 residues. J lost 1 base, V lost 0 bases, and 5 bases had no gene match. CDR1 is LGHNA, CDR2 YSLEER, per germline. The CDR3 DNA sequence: TGCGCCAGCAGCCAAGATCCCTGGACAGGGAACACTGAAGCTTTCTTT. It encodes CASSQDPWTGNTEAFF.

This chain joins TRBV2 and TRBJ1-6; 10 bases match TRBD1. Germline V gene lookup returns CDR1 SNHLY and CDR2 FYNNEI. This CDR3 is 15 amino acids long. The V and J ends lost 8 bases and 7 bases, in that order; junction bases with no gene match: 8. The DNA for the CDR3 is TGTGCCAGCGAAAAAGGGGGACAGGGGAATTCACCCCTCCACTTT. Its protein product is CASEKGGQGNSPLHF.

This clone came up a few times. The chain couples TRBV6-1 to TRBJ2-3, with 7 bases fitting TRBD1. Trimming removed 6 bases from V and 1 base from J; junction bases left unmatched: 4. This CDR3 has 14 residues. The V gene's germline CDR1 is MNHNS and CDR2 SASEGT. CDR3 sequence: CASSQDRGTDTQYF. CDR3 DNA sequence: TGTGCCAGCAGCCAAGACAGGGGCACAGATACGCAGTATTTT.

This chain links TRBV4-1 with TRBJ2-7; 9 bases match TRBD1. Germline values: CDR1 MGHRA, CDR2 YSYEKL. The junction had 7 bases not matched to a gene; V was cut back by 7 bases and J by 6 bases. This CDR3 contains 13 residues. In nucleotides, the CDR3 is TGCGCCAGCACGGCGGGACAGGGTGGCGAGCAGTACTTC. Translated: CASTAGQGGEQYF.